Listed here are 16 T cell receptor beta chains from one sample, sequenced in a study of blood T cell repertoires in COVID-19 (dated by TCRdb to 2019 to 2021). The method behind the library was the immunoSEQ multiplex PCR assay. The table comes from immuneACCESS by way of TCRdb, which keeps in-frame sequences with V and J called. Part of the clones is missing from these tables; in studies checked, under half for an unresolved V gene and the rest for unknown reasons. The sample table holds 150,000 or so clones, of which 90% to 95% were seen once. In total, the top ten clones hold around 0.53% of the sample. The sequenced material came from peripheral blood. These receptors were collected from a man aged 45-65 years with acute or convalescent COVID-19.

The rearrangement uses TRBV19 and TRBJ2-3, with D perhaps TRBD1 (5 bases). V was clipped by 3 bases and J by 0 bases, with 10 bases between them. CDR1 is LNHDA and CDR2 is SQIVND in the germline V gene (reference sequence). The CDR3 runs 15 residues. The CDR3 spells CASSMSQGSTDTQYF. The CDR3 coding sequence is TGTGCCAGTAGTATGTCGCAGGGAAGCACAGATACGCAGTATTTT.

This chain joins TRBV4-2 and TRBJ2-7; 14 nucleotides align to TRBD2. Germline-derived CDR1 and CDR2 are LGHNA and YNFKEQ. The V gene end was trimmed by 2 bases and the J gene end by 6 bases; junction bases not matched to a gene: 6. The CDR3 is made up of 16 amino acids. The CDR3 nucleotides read TGTGCCAGCAGCCAACCGGGACTAGCGGGAGTAGGCGAGCAGTACTTC. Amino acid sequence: CASSQPGLAGVGEQYF.

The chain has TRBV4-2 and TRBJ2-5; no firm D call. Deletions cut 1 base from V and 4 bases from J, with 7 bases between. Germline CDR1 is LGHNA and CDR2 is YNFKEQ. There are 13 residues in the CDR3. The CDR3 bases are TGTGCCAGCAGCCAAGTCGGCGGAGAGACCCAGTACTTC. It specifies CASSQVGGETQYF.

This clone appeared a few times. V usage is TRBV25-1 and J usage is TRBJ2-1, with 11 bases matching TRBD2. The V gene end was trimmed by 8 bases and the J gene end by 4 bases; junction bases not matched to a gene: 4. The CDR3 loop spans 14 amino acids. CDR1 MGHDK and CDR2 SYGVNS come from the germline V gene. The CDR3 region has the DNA TGTGCCAGCCAGGGACTAGCGGTATACAATGAGCAGTTCTTC. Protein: CASQGLAVYNEQFF.

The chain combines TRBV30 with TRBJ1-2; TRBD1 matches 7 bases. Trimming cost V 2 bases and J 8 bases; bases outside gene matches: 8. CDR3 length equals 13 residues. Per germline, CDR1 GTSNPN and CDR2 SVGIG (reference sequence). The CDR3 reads CAWSHGTAPGYTF. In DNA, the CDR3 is TGTGCCTGGAGTCACGGGACAGCTCCGGGCTACACCTTC.

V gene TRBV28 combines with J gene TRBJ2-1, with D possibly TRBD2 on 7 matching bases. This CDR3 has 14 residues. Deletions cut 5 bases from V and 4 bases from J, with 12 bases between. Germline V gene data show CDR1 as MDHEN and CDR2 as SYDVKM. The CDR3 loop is CASSQAGTYNEQFF. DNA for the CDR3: TGTGCCAGCAGTCAAGCGGGGACATACAATGAGCAGTTCTTC.

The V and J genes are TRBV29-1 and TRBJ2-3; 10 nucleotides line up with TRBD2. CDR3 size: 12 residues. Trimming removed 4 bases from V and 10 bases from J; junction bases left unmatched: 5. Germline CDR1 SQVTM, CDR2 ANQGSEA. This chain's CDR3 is CSVASGSEAQYF. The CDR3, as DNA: TGCAGCGTTGCTAGCGGGAGCGAGGCGCAGTATTTT.

In DNA, the CDR3 is TGTGCCAGCACTGGACAGGGAGAATTGTGGTACACTGAAGCTTTCTTT. Protein product: CASTGQGELWYTEAFF. V and J are TRBV2 and TRBJ1-1, with 8 bases that match TRBD1. The CDR3 is made up of 16 amino acids. CDR1 and CDR2 (germline): SNHLY, FYNNEI. Trimming cost V 7 bases and J 3 bases; bases outside gene matches: 13.

The CDR3 DNA reads as TGTGCCACCAGCAGAGCCGGCGGGAGGATCACCGGGGAGCTGTTTTTT. Translation: CATSRAGGRITGELFF. The chain carries TRBV15 and TRBJ2-2; 8 bases align to TRBD2. CDR1 LNHNV and CDR2 YYDKDF come from the germline V gene (reference sequence). The CDR3 runs to 16 residues. With 1 base clipped from V and 4 bases from J, the junction kept 5 bases outside the gene matches.

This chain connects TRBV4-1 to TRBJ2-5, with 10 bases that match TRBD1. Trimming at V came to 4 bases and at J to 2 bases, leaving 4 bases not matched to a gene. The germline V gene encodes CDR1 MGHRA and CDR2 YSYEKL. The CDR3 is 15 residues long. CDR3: CASSLGQGGQETQYF. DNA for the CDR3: TGCGCCAGCAGCCTCGGACAGGGGGGACAAGAGACCCAGTACTTC.

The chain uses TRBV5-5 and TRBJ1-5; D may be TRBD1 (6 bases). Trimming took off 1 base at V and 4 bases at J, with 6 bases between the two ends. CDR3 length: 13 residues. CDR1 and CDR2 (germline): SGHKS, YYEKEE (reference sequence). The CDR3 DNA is TGTGCCAGCAGCTTGACAGGGAATCAGCCCCAGCATTTT. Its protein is CASSLTGNQPQHF.

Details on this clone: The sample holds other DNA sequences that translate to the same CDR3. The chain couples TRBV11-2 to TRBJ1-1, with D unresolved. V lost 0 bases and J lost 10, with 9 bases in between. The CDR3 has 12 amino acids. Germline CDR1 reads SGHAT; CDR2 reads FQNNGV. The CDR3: CASSLDGVGAFF. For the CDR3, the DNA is TGTGCCAGCAGCTTAGACGGGGTCGGAGCTTTCTTT.

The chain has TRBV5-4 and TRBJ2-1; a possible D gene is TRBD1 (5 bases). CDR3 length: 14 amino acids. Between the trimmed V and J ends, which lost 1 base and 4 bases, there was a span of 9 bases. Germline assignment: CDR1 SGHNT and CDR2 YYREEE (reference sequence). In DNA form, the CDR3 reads TGTGCCAGCAGCTTGTCAGGGCTATACAATGAGCAGTTCTTC. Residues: CASSLSGLYNEQFF.

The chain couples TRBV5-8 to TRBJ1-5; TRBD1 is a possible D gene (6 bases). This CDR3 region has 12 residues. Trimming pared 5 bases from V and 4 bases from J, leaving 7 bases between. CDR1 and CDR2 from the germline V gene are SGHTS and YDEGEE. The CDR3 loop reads CASSGQNQPQHF. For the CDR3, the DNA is TGTGCCAGCAGTGGACAGAATCAGCCCCAGCATTTT.

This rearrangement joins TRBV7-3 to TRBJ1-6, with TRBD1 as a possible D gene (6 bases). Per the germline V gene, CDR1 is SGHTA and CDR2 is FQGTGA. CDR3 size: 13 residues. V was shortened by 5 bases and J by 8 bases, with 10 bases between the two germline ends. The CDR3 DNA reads TGTGCCAGCAGCGCAGGGGTGGATTCACCCCTCCACTTT. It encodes CASSAGVDSPLHF.

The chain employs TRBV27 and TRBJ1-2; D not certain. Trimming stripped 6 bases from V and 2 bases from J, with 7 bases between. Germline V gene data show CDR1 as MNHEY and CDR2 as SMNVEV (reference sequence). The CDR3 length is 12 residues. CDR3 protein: CASRRGNYGYTF. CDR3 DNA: TGTGCCAGCAGGCGGGGAAACTATGGCTACACCTTC.